The 12 T cell receptor beta chains below were found in one sample sequenced in a study of CD4+ T cells in melanoma. The table came from immunoSEQ multiplex PCR; TCRdb's copy has only in-frame clones and leaves some out. Found here are approximately 14,000 clones, about 63% of them singletons; the top ten hold about 14%. The sample taken for sequencing was cells from a culture (not recorded whether cultured in vitro). These receptors came from a human donor with melanoma.

The chain recombines TRBV6-1 with TRBJ2-7; D call uncertain. The V gene lost 2 bases and the J gene lost 0 bases, with 8 bases spanning the gap. CDR3 size: 14 residues. Germline lookup yields CDR1 MNHNS and CDR2 SASEGT. The CDR3: CASSESWSSYEQYF. DNA for the CDR3: TGTGCCAGCAGTGAAAGCTGGTCCTCCTACGAGCAGTACTTC.

In this sample, this clone turned up once. This chain joins TRBV10-1 and TRBJ2-1, with 10 bases identical to TRBD2. Per germline, CDR1 WNHNN and CDR2 SYGVQD (reference sequence). This CDR3 has 17 amino acids. V shed 6 bases and J 2 bases; nucleotides not matched to a gene: 10. The CDR3 reads CASSESGTSVTYNEQFF. In DNA form, the CDR3 reads TGCGCCAGCAGCGAATCCGGGACTAGCGTCACCTACAATGAGCAGTTCTTC.

In this sample, this clone turned up a few times. V is TRBV4-1 and J is TRBJ1-2; 7 bases agree with TRBD1. CDR3 length: 15 residues. Germline CDR1 and CDR2: MGHRA and YSYEKL. The V gene end was trimmed by 4 bases and the J gene end by 2 bases; junction bases not matched to a gene: 7. CDR3 protein: CASSLQEGANYGYTF. CDR3 sequence (DNA): TGCGCCAGCAGCCTACAGGAGGGGGCGAACTATGGCTACACCTTC.

The rearrangement joins TRBV27 to TRBJ1-1; TRBD1 matches at 7 bases. After removal of 6 bases from V and 4 bases from J, the junction contained 8 bases not matched to a gene. The CDR3 covers 14 residues. Germline V lookup: CDR1 MNHEY, CDR2 SMNVEV (reference sequence). The CDR3 bases are TGTGCCAGCAGACCGAACAGGGGAATCACTGAAGCTTTCTTT. It is translated as CASRPNRGITEAFF.

The genes are TRBV7-3 and TRBJ2-1; 11 bases are a match to TRBD1. With 5 bases clipped from V and 6 bases from J, the junction kept 3 bases outside the gene matches. This CDR3 comprises 14 residues. Germline V lookup: CDR1 SGHTA, CDR2 FQGTGA. As DNA, the CDR3 is TGTGCCAGCAGCCCGGGGACAGGGGGCAATGAGCAGTTCTTC. It yields the protein CASSPGTGGNEQFF. Variable domain in full (rest from reference TRBV7-3 and TRBJ2-1): GAGVSQTPSNKVTEKGKYVELRCDPISGHTALYWYRQSLGQGPEFLIYFQGTGAADDSGLPNDRFFAVRPEGSVSTLKIQRTERGDSAVYLCASSPGTGGNEQFFGPGTRLTVL.

The CDR3 nucleotides are TGTGCCAGCAGTGGTGGTTACAATGAGCAGTTCTTC. It yields the protein CASSGGYNEQFF. The J gene is TRBJ2-1, the V gene TRBV6-5; D is undetermined. V was pared by 5 bases and J by 4 bases, with 6 bases between. Germline V gene lookup returns CDR1 MNHEY and CDR2 SVGAGI. This CDR3 comprises 12 residues.

J is TRBJ2-7 and V is TRBV5-1, with 11 bases aligning to TRBD1. Germline V gives CDR1 SGHRS, CDR2 YFSETQ. This CDR3 contains 14 residues. V was pared by 6 bases and J by 2 bases, with 4 bases of the junction left unmatched. CDR3 protein: CASKRTGGPYEQYF. CDR3 nucleotides: TGCGCCAGCAAGCGGACAGGGGGCCCCTACGAGCAGTACTTC.

J is TRBJ1-2 and V is TRBV5-1, with D perhaps TRBD1 (6 bases). This CDR3 has 14 residues. The germline V and J ends were trimmed by 1 base and 8 bases, with 15 bases remaining between them. CDR1 and CDR2 (germline): SGHRS, YFSETQ. CDR3 bases: TGCGCCAGCAGCTTGTCGGGGGCGCCGGGAGGCTACACCTTC. It translates to CASSLSGAPGGYTF.

This sequence joins TRBV29-1 and TRBJ2-4, with D hard to call. CDR3 size: 15 residues. The germline V gene encodes CDR1 SQVTM and CDR2 ANQGSEA. Between the trimmed V and J ends, which lost 4 bases and 1 base, there was a span of 14 bases. CDR3 sequence (DNA): TGCAGCGTTGCAACGGTTTTAGGGGCCAAAAACATTCAGTACTTC. Protein product: CSVATVLGAKNIQYF.

This chain joins TRBV30 and TRBJ2-3; D perhaps matches TRBD2 (6 bases). The CDR3 is 14 amino acids. Germline assignment: CDR1 GTSNPN and CDR2 SVGIG (reference sequence). V lost 5 bases, J lost 1 base, and 13 bases lay in between. The DNA of the CDR3 is TGTGCCTGGGGTACAGGCGGGGGCACAGATACGCAGTATTTT. This encodes CAWGTGGGTDTQYF.

This sequence joins TRBV19 and TRBJ1-5; 8 nucleotides agree with TRBD1. Germline loops: CDR1 LNHDA, CDR2 SQIVND (reference sequence). The CDR3 length is 14 residues. Trimming removed 3 bases from V and 3 bases from J; junction bases left unmatched: 1. For the CDR3, the DNA is TGTGCCAGTAGTATGGGACAGGTCAATCAGCCCCAGCATTTT. This encodes CASSMGQVNQPQHF.

The rearrangement uses TRBV2 and TRBJ2-7; D gene uncertain. Trimming pared 7 bases from V and 1 base from J, leaving 11 bases between. CDR3 length: 13 amino acids. Germline values: CDR1 SNHLY, CDR2 FYNNEI. The CDR3 bases are TGTGCCAGCACATATCCCATTTCCTACGAGCAGTACTTC. This translates into CASTYPISYEQYF.